The TCR beta chain under discussion was sequenced for a study of blood T cells in healthy people across ages (dated by TCRdb to 2015 to 2017). Broadly, across the study: Template switching captured roughly one uniquely barcoded TCR beta cDNA molecule per two T cells in model experiments. Using deep sequencing normalized with unique cDNA molecular identifiers, the study measured how TCR beta repertoire diversity changes with age. The donors were divided into four age groups: young (average around 15 years), middle-aged (about 40), aged (approximately 62) and long-lived (roughly 88). For two donors (one aged 18 to 29 and one aged 80 or older), the study analyzed two additional independent replicas of 1 million unique cDNA reads from the same blood draw.

The CDR3, from cysteine to phenylalanine, totals 15 residues. Only the CDR3 region is kept as DNA, spanning 45 bases read in frame from base 1. V is clipped by 0 bases and J by 2 bases, and the sequence between their germline boundaries is 9 bases long. The germline V gene yields SGDLS for CDR1 and YYNGEE for CDR2. Overall results and qualifications from the work: The CMV infection status of donors was not known, potentially confounding age-related changes in expanded clonotypes. Estimates of total diversity from one million sequenced T cells were regarded as lower bounds and underestimates. Compared with the aged group, the long-lived group had more naive CD4+ T cells, fewer expanded clones and increased TCR diversity, a pattern suggesting age selection. Observed TCR beta diversity correlated strongly with the percentage of naive T cells measured by flow cytometry. Observed TCR beta diversity per million T cells fell roughly linearly with age, and a significant reduction was already apparent by age about 38. Since profiling was done on bulk unsorted PBMCs, naive and antigen-experienced compartments could not be conclusively compared.

This clonotype was found once. Its antigen is unknown. No much larger clone is present one base from it, and per-base qualities are unavailable. Preparation of the library involved 5' RACE. Sequencing relied on an Illumina HiSeq 2500. A second roughly 6 to 11 cycle PCR used a sample-barcoded 5' primer and a J-beta primer mix. A unique molecular identifier was introduced onto each TCR beta cDNA molecule by a template-switch 5' adaptor carrying 12 random nucleotides. Each sample yielded at least 3 million CDR3-containing paired-end reads. First-strand cDNA synthesis was performed from all RNA using the Mint cDNA synthesis kit, with priming by a TRBC-specific oligonucleotide. Following uracil-DNA glycosylase treatment, all cDNA underwent a first 18-cycle PCR with the universal primers M1SS and BC2_uni_R. The paper's data handling went like this. Normalization of each sample was performed by random selection of 1 million high-quality reads, each carrying a distinct molecular identifier. Instead of being binned into consensus sequences, reads with shared molecular identifiers were discarded. MiTCR, set to a Q25 quality threshold and the strictest error-elimination algorithm, was used for CDR3 identification, clonotype clustering and error correction. A nonparametric unseen species model with Euler transformation was used to estimate lower-bound total TCR beta diversity. The raw public reads went through TCRdb reprocessing: fastp at Q25, MiXCR clone calling, in-frame beta chains kept. Entries are consolidated by CDR3 protein sequence, retaining the most common genes and DNA. These V and J calls rely on TCRdb rather than the paper's analysis. The sample records more than 650,000 distinct CDR3 sequences, under 30% of which are singletons. The ten biggest clones cover 3% of the sample.

Donors were 39 systemically healthy Caucasian individuals from Russia aged roughly 6 to 90 years. Each donor gave ten milliliters of peripheral blood, drawn into EDTA-treated Vacutainer tubes. PBMCs were isolated by Ficoll-Paque density-gradient centrifugation, with at least 7 million obtained per sample. Total RNA was extracted from PBMCs with Trizol reagent, with at least 6 micrograms obtained per sample. For every donor, an aliquot of PBMCs went through flow cytometry to measure the percentages of naive CD45RAhigh/CD27high T cells. These data were also filed under a second study, of T cells of mothers and their children. The second paper further reports: Nine systemically healthy Caucasian individuals, comprising three mothers and their six children, were included as donors. cDNA synthesis used all of the extracted RNA, with 1.5 ug of RNA in each 15 ul reaction. In the second PCR, the M1S primer introduced both the sample barcodes and 2-4 random nucleotides. Each mother yielded over 9.5 million TCR beta CDR3 reads and each child about 3 million reads. TCR recombination output is similarly shaped by thymic selection in related and unrelated pairs, with a minor effect exerted by inherited differences. Normalized repertoire overlap was always found to be slightly, but never significantly, higher in related mother-child pairs than in unrelated mother-child pairs. With a sensitivity of about 100 clones per million clonotypes, no persistent microchimeric T cell clones were detected. The study used deep NGS to compare TCR beta repertoires of mothers and children, seeking features distinguishing related mother-child pairs from unrelated individuals. On average, the children were about 10 +/- 4 years old, while the mothers were 40 +/- 4 years old. After adapter ligation was performed with NEBNext reagents, the libraries were sequenced on an Illumina HiSeq 2000 with 100+100 nt paired-end reads. To prevent cross-contamination, the mother and child libraries were prepared one month apart and sequenced in separate runs. Between roughly 450,000 and 2,000,000 distinct TCR beta clonotypes were identified per donor. Naive TCR beta clonotypes were estimated from low-frequency clonotypes matched to each donor's FACS-determined naive share, without sorting.

The V gene is TRBV9 and the J gene is TRBJ2-1; tentative D gene TRBD1, with 6 bases matching. The sequencing sample was made of blood. This sequence was found in a boy between 10 and 17 years old in good health. The DNA reads as follows: TGTGCCAGCAGCGTAGCAACAGGGACCTACAATGAGCAGTTCTTC. Translated, this is CASSVATGTYNEQFF.